These 10 T cell receptor beta chains came from one sample sequenced in a study of OX40 agonist ivuxolimab in advanced cancers. Some clones are missing from TCRdb's copy, which holds only in-frame ones; the method was immunoSEQ multiplex PCR. The repertoire holds about 92,000 clones, with around 80% as singletons. The material sequenced was CD4+ or CD8+ T cells sorted from blood, taken in a trial of the OX40 agonist ivuxolimab. The receptors derive from an adult with an advanced solid tumor such as melanoma, head and neck, liver or kidney cancer.

The rearrangement uses TRBV9 and TRBJ2-3; 13 bases align to TRBD2. The germline CDR1 and CDR2 sequences are SGDLS and YYNGEE. V was pared by 0 bases and J by 10 bases, with 5 bases of the junction left unmatched. CDR3 size: 15 residues. The CDR3 nucleotides are TGTGCCAGCAGCGTAGCCACTAGCGGGGGGGCCCCGCAGTATTTT. Translated, it gives CASSVATSGGAPQYF.

This rearrangement joins TRBV6-1 to TRBJ2-7, with a weak D call TRBD1 (6 bases). The germline V and J ends were trimmed by 2 bases and 3 bases, with 14 bases remaining between them. In germline, CDR1 is MNHNS, CDR2 SASEGT. The CDR3 extends over 15 amino acids. DNA of the CDR3: TGTGCCAGCAGTGAACTGCACAGGGTATACTACGAGCAGTACTTC. Its protein is CASSELHRVYYEQYF.

In this sample, this clone turned up a few times. The rearrangement links TRBV7-2 to TRBJ2-7; 13 bases are shared with TRBD2. Germline CDR1 SGHTA, CDR2 FQGNSA. The CDR3 totals 17 residues. Trimming removed 4 bases from V and 5 bases from J; junction bases left unmatched: 11. The CDR3 DNA reads TGTGCCAGCAGCTACCGATGGGGGACTAGCGGGGTCCACGAGCAGTACTTC. It specifies CASSYRWGTSGVHEQYF.

This chain links TRBV29-1 with TRBJ2-7; possible D gene TRBD1, 5 bases. Per the germline V gene, CDR1 is SQVTM and CDR2 is ANQGSEA. The CDR3 covers 11 residues. V lost 3 bases and J lost 10, with 13 bases in between. The CDR3 loop is CSVELDSSQYF. DNA of the CDR3: TGCAGCGTTGAGCTAGACAGTAGCCAGTACTTC.

The chain combines TRBV4-3 with TRBJ1-2, with a possible D match to TRBD1 (6 bases). The germline CDR1 and CDR2 sequences are LGHNA and YSLEER. The CDR3 spans 15 residues. Trimming took 0 bases from V and 2 from J, leaving 10 bases between them. CDR3 nucleotides: TGCGCCAGCAGCCAAGATGAGACAGGCAACTATGGCTACACCTTC. Protein sequence: CASSQDETGNYGYTF.

V gene TRBV5-1 combines with J gene TRBJ2-7; possibly TRBD1 or TRBD2 for D (6 bases each). CDR1 SGHRS and CDR2 YFSETQ come from the germline V gene. Deletions cut 4 bases from V and 6 bases from J, with 17 bases between. This CDR3 is 14 amino acids long. The CDR3 sequence is CASSPYGGPGEQYF. The CDR3 DNA follows: TGCGCCAGCAGCCCCTACGGGGGCCCGGGCGAGCAGTACTTC.

The chain couples TRBV7-8 to TRBJ2-7; 8 bases fit TRBD2. There are 17 residues in the CDR3. CDR1 is SGHVS, CDR2 FQNEAQ, per germline. Unmatched junction bases numbered 14, after V lost 5 bases and J lost 2 bases. CDR3 nucleotide sequence: TGTGCCAGCAGCCTCCGAAAGCGGGAGCCCCAAACCTACGAGCAGTACTTC. The encoded protein is CASSLRKREPQTYEQYF.

The V and J genes are TRBV7-3 and TRBJ2-7; D unclear. The germline V gene encodes CDR1 SGHTA and CDR2 FQGTGA. V lost 3 bases, J lost 3 bases, and 9 bases lay in between. This CDR3 spans 13 amino acids. The chain's CDR3 is CASSFTTGYEQYF. CDR3 bases: TGTGCCAGCAGCTTTACGACTGGCTACGAGCAGTACTTC.

The chain uses TRBV12-5 and TRBJ2-3, with 10 nucleotides matching TRBD2. The length of the CDR3 is 15 residues. CDR1 is LGHNT, CDR2 FRNRAP, per germline. Unmatched junction bases numbered 3, after V lost 1 base and J lost 5 bases. CDR3 loop: CASGLGSSGGDTQYF. In DNA form, the CDR3 reads TGTGCTAGTGGTTTGGGCTCTAGCGGGGGAGATACGCAGTATTTT.

The rearrangement uses TRBV18 and TRBJ2-2, with D maybe TRBD1 (5 bases). The CDR3 has 16 residues. Trimming removed 4 bases at V and 1 base at J, with 13 bases between. The germline CDR1 and CDR2 sequences are KGHSH and LQKENI. This CDR3 reads CASSQTRQMNTGELFF. The CDR3, as DNA: TGTGCCAGCTCACAAACTCGACAGATGAACACCGGGGAGCTGTTTTTT.